This T cell receptor (beta chain) was recovered during a study of blood T cell repertoires in COVID-19. For the study at large: The analysed material was cDNA or gDNA that came from T cells, B-cell-depleted T cells, or PBMCs.

CDR1 and CDR2 (germline): MNHEY, SVGAGI. With V trimmed by 4 bases and J by 2 bases, 6 bases remained unmatched. This CDR3 comprises 15 residues. Which cohort a participant joined came from the clinical history participants gave. Two consecutive negative NP/OP PCR tests, clearance, or resolved symptoms defined Cohort 3 recovery. Original data processing: Estimation of nucleated cell counts relied on the amplification of reference gene primers. The repertoire was sequenced with immunoSEQ multiplex PCR; TCRdb's copy has only in-frame clones and lacks some. V and J calls and clone size are given by that table; D and trimming were obtained from the DNA. Counted here are about 340,000 clones, approximately 92% occurring once; the ten biggest clones make up under 20%.

This TCR came from a woman between 25 and 40 years old who had recovered from COVID-19. The rearrangement uses TRBV6-5 and TRBJ2-7, with 9 nucleotides matching TRBD1. Sample: PBMCs or T cells enriched from blood (not recorded which). CDR3 sequence (DNA): TGTGCCAGCAGTTTAGGGACAGGGCCGACCTACGAGCAGTACTTC. It specifies CASSLGTGPTYEQYF.